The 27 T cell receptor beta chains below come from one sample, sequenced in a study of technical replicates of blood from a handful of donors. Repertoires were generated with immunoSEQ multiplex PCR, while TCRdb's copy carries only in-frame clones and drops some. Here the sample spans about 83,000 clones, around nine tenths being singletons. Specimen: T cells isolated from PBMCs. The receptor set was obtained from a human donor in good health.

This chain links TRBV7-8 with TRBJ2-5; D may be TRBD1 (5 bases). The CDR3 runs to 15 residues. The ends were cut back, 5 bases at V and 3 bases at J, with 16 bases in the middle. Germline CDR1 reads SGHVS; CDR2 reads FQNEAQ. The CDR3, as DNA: TGTGCCAGCAGCCCAGACAGTTTGTTCAAAGAGACCCAGTACTTC. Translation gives CASSPDSLFKETQYF.

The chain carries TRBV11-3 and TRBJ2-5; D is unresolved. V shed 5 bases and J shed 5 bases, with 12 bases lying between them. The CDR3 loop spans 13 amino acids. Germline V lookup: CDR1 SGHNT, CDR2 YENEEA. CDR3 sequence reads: CASSPFAVETQYF. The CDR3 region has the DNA TGTGCCAGCAGCCCCTTTGCAGTTGAGACCCAGTACTTC.

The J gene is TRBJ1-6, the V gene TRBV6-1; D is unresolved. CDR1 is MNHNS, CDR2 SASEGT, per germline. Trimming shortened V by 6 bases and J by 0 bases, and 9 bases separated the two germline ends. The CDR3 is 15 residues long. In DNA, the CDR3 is TGTGCCAGCAGGACTGCTCGCTCCTATAATTCACCCCTCCACTTT. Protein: CASRTARSYNSPLHF.

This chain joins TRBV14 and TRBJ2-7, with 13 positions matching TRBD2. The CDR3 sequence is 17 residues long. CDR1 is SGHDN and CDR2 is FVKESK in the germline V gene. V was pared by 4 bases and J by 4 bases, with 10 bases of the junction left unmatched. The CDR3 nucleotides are TGTGCCAGCAGCCGGGTCCCGGGACTAGCGGGAACGTACGAGCAGTACTTC. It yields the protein CASSRVPGLAGTYEQYF.

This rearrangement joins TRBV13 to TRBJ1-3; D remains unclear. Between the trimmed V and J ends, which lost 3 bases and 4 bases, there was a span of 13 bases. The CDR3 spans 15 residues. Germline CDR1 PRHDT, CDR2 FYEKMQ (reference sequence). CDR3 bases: TGTGCCAGCAGCTTGGGAGGACGGCTGGGAAACACCATATATTTT. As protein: CASSLGGRLGNTIYF.

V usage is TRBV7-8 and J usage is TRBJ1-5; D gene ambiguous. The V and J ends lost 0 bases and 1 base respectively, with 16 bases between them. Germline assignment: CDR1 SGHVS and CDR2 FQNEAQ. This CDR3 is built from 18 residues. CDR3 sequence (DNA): TGTGCCAGCAGCTTAGCGCGAAATTCAGGAGGGAGCAATCAGCCCCAGCATTTT. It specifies CASSLARNSGGSNQPQHF.

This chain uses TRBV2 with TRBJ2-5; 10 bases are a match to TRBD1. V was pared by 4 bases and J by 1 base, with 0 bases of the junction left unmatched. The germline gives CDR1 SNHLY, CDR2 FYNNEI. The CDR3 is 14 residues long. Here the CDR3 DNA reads TGTGCCAGCAGTGGGACAGGGGGCCAAGAGACCCAGTACTTC. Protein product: CASSGTGGQETQYF.

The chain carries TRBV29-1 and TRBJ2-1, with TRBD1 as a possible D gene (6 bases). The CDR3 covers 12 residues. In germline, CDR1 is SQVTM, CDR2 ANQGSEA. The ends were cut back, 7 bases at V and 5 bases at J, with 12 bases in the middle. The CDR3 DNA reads TGCAGCGCTAAAAAGGGGGACAATGAGCAGTTCTTC. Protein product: CSAKKGDNEQFF.

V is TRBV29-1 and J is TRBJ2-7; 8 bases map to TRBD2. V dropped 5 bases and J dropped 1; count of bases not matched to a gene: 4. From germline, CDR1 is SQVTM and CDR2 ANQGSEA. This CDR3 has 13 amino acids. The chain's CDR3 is CSVRGGFSYEQYF. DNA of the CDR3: TGCAGCGTTCGGGGGGGATTTTCCTACGAGCAGTACTTC.

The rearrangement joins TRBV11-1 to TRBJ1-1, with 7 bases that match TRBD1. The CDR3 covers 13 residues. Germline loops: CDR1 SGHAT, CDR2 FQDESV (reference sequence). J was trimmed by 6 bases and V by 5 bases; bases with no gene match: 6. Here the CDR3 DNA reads TGTGCCAGCAGCGTCGGGACAGTTTCTGAAGCTTTCTTT. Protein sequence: CASSVGTVSEAFF.

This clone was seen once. The CDR3 DNA reads TGTGCCATCAGTGAGGTCGTAGATACGCAGTATTTT. This translates into CAISEVVDTQYF. The chain couples TRBV10-3 to TRBJ2-3, with unresolved D. Germline V gene lookup returns CDR1 ENHRY and CDR2 SYGVKD. The CDR3 extends over 12 amino acids. V lost 2 bases and J lost 5, with 5 bases in between.

CDR3 sequence reads: CASSPRIQGEAFF. The CDR3 DNA sequence: TGTGCCAGCAGCCCCAGAATACAGGGTGAGGCTTTCTTT. The chain combines TRBV28 with TRBJ1-1; a possible D gene is TRBD1 (6 bases). Germline V gives CDR1 MDHEN, CDR2 SYDVKM. The CDR3 extends over 13 amino acids. Trimming removed 6 bases from V and 11 bases from J, with 19 bases in between.

As DNA, the CDR3 is TGTGCCAGCAGCCCGGACAGGGTGATGAAACTGTTTTTT. Encoded protein: CASSPDRVMKLFF. The chain is built from TRBV7-9 and TRBJ1-4; TRBD1 matches 8 bases. The CDR3 consists of 13 residues. CDR1 and CDR2 from the germline V gene are SEHNR and FQNEAQ (reference sequence). V lost 5 bases to trimming and J lost 11 bases; unmatched junction nucleotides: 7.

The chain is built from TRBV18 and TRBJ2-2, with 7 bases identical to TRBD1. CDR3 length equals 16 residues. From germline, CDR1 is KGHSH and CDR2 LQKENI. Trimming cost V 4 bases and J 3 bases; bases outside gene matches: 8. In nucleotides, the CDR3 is TGTGCCAGCTCACTAAGGGGGCCGAACCACACCGGGGAGCTGTTTTTT. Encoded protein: CASSLRGPNHTGELFF.

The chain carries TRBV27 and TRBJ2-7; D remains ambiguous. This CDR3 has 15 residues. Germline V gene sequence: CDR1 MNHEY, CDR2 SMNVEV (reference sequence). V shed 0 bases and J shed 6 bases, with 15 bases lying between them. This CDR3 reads CASSLSPSLLSEQYF. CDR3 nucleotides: TGTGCCAGCAGTTTATCCCCCTCCCTCCTAAGCGAGCAGTACTTC.

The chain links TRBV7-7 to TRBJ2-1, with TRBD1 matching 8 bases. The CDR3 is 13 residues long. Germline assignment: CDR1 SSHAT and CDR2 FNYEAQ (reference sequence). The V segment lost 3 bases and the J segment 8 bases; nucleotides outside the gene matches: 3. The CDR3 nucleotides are TGTGCCAGCAGCTTGGACAGGGCGGATGAGCAGTTCTTC. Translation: CASSLDRADEQFF. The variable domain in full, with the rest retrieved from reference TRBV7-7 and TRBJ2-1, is GAGVSQSPRYKVTKRGQDVTLRCDPISSHATLYWYQQALGQGPEFLTYFNYEAQPDKSGLPSDRFSAERPEGSISTLTIQRTEQRDSAMYRCASSLDRADEQFFGPGTRLTVL.

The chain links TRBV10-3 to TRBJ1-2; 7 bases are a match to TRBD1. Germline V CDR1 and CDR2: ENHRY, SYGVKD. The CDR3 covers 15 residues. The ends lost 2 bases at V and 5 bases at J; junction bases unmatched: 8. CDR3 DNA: TGTGCCATCAGTGAGCCTGACAGGGCCCGATATGGCTACACCTTC. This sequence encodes CAISEPDRARYGYTF.

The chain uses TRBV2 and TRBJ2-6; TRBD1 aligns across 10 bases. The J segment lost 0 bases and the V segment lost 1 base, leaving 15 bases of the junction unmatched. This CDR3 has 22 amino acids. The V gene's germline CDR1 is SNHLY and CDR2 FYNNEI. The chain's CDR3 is CASSEDFIGTGVTSSGANVLTF. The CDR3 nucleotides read TGTGCCAGCAGTGAAGATTTTATCGGGACAGGGGTAACCTCCTCTGGGGCCAACGTCCTGACTTTC.

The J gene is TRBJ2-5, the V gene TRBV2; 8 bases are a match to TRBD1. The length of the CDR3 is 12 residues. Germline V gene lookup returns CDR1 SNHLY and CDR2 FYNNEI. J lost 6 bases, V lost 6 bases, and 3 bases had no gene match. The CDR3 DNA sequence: TGTGCCAGCAGGGGGACAGGCCAGACCCAGTACTTC. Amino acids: CASRGTGQTQYF.

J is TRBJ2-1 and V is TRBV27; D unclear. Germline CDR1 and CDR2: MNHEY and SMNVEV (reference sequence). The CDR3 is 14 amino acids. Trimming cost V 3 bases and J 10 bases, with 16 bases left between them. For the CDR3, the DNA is TGTGCCAGCAGTTTCGGCAGAGGTGCACTGGAGCAGTTCTTC. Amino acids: CASSFGRGALEQFF.

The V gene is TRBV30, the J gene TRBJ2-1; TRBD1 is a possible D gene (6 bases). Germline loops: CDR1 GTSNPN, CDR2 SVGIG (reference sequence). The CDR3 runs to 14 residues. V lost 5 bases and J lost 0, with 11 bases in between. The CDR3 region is CAWSRGSSYNEQFF. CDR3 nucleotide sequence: TGTGCCTGGTCCAGGGGAAGCTCCTACAATGAGCAGTTCTTC.

The CDR3 sequence is CASSLVQYFSTYEQYF. The CDR3 bases are TGTGCCAGCAGTTTGGTACAGTACTTTTCAACCTACGAGCAGTACTTC. The chain combines TRBV28 with TRBJ2-7, with unresolved D. Trimming removed 3 bases from V and 2 bases from J, with 17 bases in between. There are 16 residues in the CDR3. The germline CDR1 and CDR2 sequences are MDHEN and SYDVKM.

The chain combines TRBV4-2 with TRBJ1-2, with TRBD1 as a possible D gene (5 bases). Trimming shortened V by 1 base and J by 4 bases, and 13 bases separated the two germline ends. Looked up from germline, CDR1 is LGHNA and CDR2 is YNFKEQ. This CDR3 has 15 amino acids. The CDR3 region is CASSQVPGVPYGYTF. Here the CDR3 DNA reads TGTGCCAGCAGCCAAGTTCCGGGGGTCCCCTATGGCTACACCTTC.

CDR3 in amino acids: CASSHGPGTSVGGGELFF. CDR3 in DNA: TGCGCCAGCAGCCACGGTCCTGGGACTAGCGTCGGTGGCGGGGAGCTGTTTTTT. V usage is TRBV4-1 and J usage is TRBJ2-2; 10 bases are a match to TRBD2. Germline CDR1 MGHRA, CDR2 YSYEKL. This CDR3 is 18 amino acids long. Germline trimming cut 3 bases from V and 7 bases from J; bases unmatched to any gene: 14.

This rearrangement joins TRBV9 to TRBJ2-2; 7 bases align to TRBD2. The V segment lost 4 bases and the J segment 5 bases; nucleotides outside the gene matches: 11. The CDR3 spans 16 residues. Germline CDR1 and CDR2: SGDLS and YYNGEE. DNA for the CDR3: TGTGCCAGCAGCCCCTTCCGCGGGAGCAAAACCGGGGAGCTGTTTTTT. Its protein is CASSPFRGSKTGELFF.

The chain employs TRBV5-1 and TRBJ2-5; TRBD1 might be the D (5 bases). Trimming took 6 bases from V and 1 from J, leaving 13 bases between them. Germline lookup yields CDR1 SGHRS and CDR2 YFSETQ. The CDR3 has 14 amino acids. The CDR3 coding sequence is TGCGCCAGCACCCTCAGACAGCCCCAAGAGACCCAGTACTTC. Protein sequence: CASTLRQPQETQYF. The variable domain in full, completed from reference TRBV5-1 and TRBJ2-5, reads KAGVTQTPRYLIKTRGQQVTLSCSPISGHRSVSWYQQTPGQGLQFLFEYFSETQRNKGNFPGRFSGRQFSNSRSEMNVSTLELGDSALYLCASTLRQPQETQYFGPGTRLLVL.

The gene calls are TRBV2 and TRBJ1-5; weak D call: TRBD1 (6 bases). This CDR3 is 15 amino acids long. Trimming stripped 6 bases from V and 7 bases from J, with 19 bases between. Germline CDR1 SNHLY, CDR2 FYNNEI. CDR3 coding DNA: TGTGCCAGCAGGGGCCCCGGGGGGCCAGGGCAGCCCCAGCATTTT. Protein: CASRGPGGPGQPQHF.